This T cell receptor (beta chain) was sequenced for a study of shared clonotypes between healthy human individuals. Sorted-subset replicate PCR reactions were performed with around 210 ng DNA, corresponding to roughly 30,000 T cell genomes. The assay was immunoSEQ multiplex PCR, and TCRdb's table has in-frame clones only and misses some. The sample includes about 990,000 clones, 75% to 80% of them seen just once. The CDR3 extends over 15 amino acids. V was shortened by 2 bases and J by 2 bases, with 13 bases between the two germline ends. Germline CDR1 and CDR2: MGHDK and SYGVNS. Many counts were recorded for this clone.

The rearrangement uses TRBV25-1 and TRBJ2-7; possibly TRBD1 or TRBD2 for D (6 bases each). This clonotype was sampled from a man between 18 and 35 years old in good health. Some clones in this sample may be carry-over from other donors' samples. Sequenced material: memory CD4+ T cells from PBMCs. Described subset: CD45RA-negative fraction. Here the CDR3 DNA reads TGTGCCAGCAGTGAACCGGGGGCTCGGGCCTACGAGCAGTACTTC. This gives the protein CASSEPGARAYEQYF.